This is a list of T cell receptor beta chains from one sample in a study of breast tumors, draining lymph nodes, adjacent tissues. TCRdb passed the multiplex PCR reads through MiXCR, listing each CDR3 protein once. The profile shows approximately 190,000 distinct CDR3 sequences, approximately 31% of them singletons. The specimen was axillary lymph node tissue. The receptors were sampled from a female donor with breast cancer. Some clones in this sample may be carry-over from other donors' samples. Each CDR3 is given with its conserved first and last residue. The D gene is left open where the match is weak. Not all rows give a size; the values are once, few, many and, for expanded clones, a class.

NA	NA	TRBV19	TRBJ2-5	CASSRGSIQETQYF	TGTGCCAGTAGTAGGGGATCCATCCAAGAGACCCAGTACTTC
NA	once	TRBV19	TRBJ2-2	CASSNRRELFF	TGTGCCAGTAGCAATCGGAGGGAGCTGTTTTTT
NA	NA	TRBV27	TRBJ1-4	CASSLYGSGNEKLFF	TGTGCCAGCAGTTTATACGGGTCGGGGAATGAAAAACTGTTTTTT
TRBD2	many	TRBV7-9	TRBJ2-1	CASSPRWGGESYNEQFF	TGTGCCAGCAGCCCCCGCTGGGGGGGAGAATCCTACAATGAGCAGTTCTTC
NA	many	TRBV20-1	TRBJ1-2	CSADHTGSYGYTF	TGCAGTGCTGACCATACAGGGTCCTATGGCTACACCTTC
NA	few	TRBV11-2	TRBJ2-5	CASRREGATETQYF	TGTGCCAGCCGACGAGAAGGGGCGACAGAGACCCAGTACTTC
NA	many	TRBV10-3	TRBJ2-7	CAISGTDYEQYF	TGTGCCATCAGTGGGACAGATTACGAGCAGTACTTC
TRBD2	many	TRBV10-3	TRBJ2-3	CAISGSSTSGNTDTQYF	TGTGCCATCAGTGGGTCCTCGACTAGCGGGAACACAGATACGCAGTATTTT
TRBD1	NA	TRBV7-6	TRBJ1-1	CASSFSTDRGVGTEAFF	TGTGCCAGCAGCTTCTCTACGGACAGGGGCGTTGGCACTGAAGCTTTCTTT
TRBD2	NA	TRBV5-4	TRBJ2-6	CASSPTSGFLPGANVLTF	TGTGCCAGCAGCCCGACTAGCGGGTTCCTTCCTGGGGCCAACGTCCTGACTTTC
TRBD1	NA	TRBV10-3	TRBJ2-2	CAISESGLQGAGTGELFF	TGTGCCATCAGTGAGTCCGGGCTACAGGGGGCGGGCACCGGGGAGCTGTTTTTT
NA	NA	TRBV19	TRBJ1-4	CASSIVRREKLFF	TGTGCCAGTAGTATAGTACGTCGGGAAAAACTGTTTTTT
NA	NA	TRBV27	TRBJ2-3	CASADPGPRTDTQYF	TGTGCCAGCGCTGACCCGGGACCACGCACAGATACGCAGTATTTT
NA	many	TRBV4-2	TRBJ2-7	CASSQISGTDSPAYEQYF	TGTGCCAGCAGCCAAATCTCAGGAACGGACAGTCCAGCCTACGAGCAGTACTTC
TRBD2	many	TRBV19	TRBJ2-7	CASSIGRGGPYEQYF	TGTGCCAGTAGTATTGGACGGGGGGGACCCTACGAGCAGTACTTC
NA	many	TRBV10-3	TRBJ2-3	CAISRTDTTDTQYF	TGTGCCATCAGCCGGACAGATACCACAGATACGCAGTATTTT
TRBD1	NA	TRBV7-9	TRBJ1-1	CASSRGQGVEAFF	TGTGCCAGCAGCAGGGGACAGGGGGTGGAAGCTTTCTTT
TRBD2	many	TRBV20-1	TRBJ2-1	CSVSRSRLAGDYNEQFF	TGCAGTGTCTCGCGATCGAGACTAGCGGGAGACTACAATGAGCAGTTCTTC
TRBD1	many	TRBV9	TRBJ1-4	CASSPVGTGGEKLFF	TGTGCCAGCAGCCCCGTGGGCACAGGGGGTGAAAAACTGTTTTTT
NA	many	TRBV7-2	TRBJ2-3	CASSSASGWGFFPDTQYF	TGTGCCAGCAGCTCAGCCTCGGGGTGGGGTTTCTTCCCAGATACGCAGTATTTT
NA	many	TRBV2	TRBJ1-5	CASSERGVRDQPQHF	TGTGCCAGCAGTGAGCGGGGGGTCAGGGATCAGCCCCAGCATTTT
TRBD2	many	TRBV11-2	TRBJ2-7	CASSLETSGRYEQYF	TGTGCCAGCAGCTTAGAGACTAGCGGCAGGTACGAGCAGTACTTC
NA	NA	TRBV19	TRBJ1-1	CASSFGVRTEAFF	TGTGCCAGTAGTTTTGGTGTCCGCACTGAAGCTTTCTTT
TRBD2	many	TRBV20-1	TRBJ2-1	CSARGLTSGGAYEQFF	TGCAGTGCTAGAGGCCTAACTAGCGGGGGGGCATATGAGCAGTTCTTC
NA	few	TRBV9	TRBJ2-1	CASSVGQEYNEQSF	TGTGCCAGCAGCGTAGGCCAAGAATACAATGAGCAGTCCTTC
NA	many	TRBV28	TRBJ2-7	CASSPLSYEQYF	TGTGCCAGCAGCCCCCTTTCCTACGAGCAGTACTTC